These 20 T cell receptor beta chains were sequenced from one sample in a study of post-analysis software for immune sequencing data. Their antigens remain unidentified. Regarding the study as a whole: Relative to controls, patients had 4 or 5 TRBV segments at higher frequency, with TRBV5-6, TRBV5-1 and TRBV20-1 among these.

The TCR beta cDNA libraries contained unique molecular identifiers. In TCRdb, the PCR reads were re-called with MiXCR into one record per CDR3 protein. The sample lists about 760,000 distinct CDR3 sequences, roughly 30% occurring once. Sequences were obtained from blood. The receptors were sampled from a girl between 10 and 17 years old with multiple sclerosis.

The chain links TRBV5-5 to TRBJ2-1, with a possible D match to TRBD1 (5 bases). V lost 3 bases to trimming and J lost 10 bases, with 17 bases between them. The CDR3 consists of 14 residues. Germline V CDR1 and CDR2: SGHKS, YYEKEE (reference sequence). CDR3 DNA: TGTGCCAGCAGCTGGGGCTGGGCGACAGCGGAGCAGTTCTTC. It codes for CASSWGWATAEQFF.

This clonotype was picked up a small number of times. The chain uses TRBV5-1 and TRBJ1-2, with 8 bases lining up with TRBD1. From germline, CDR1 is SGHRS and CDR2 YFSETQ. Trimming removed 4 bases from V and 2 bases from J; junction bases left unmatched: 13. The CDR3 is made up of 17 amino acids. The CDR3 DNA reads as TGCGCCAGCAGCCCAGGGGGAGGACAGGGAGGCAACTATGGCTACACCTTC. Translation gives CASSPGGGQGGNYGYTF.

The chain links TRBV7-9 to TRBJ2-3; perhaps TRBD2 as D (6 bases). The germline V and J ends were trimmed by 2 bases and 7 bases, with 16 bases remaining between them. CDR1 is SEHNR and CDR2 is FQNEAQ in the germline V gene (reference sequence). This CDR3 is built from 15 residues. In DNA, the CDR3 is TGTGCCAGCAGCTTACTTAGGTCGGGACTCCATACGCAGTATTTT. Translation: CASSLLRSGLHTQYF.

This chain joins TRBV20-1 and TRBJ1-5, with unresolved D. Germline V CDR1 and CDR2: DFQATT, SNEGSKA (reference sequence). The CDR3 consists of 16 residues. Trimming left V 0 bases short and J 0 bases short, with 12 bases between. CDR3 loop: CSARDAATYSNQPQHF. CDR3 nucleotide sequence: TGCAGTGCTAGAGATGCAGCAACCTATAGCAATCAGCCCCAGCATTTT.

The V call is TRBV19, the J call TRBJ2-1; 7 nucleotides agree with TRBD1. V was pared by 3 bases and J by 5 bases, with 4 bases of the junction left unmatched. CDR1 LNHDA and CDR2 SQIVND come from the germline V gene (reference sequence). CDR3 size: 14 residues. CDR3 loop: CASSIRGQHNEQFF. CDR3 nucleotides: TGTGCCAGTAGTATTAGGGGACAGCACAATGAGCAGTTCTTC.

The V and J genes are TRBV5-1 and TRBJ1-2, with 7 bases matching TRBD1. This CDR3 has 16 residues. Germline V lookup: CDR1 SGHRS, CDR2 YFSETQ. Trimming cost V 0 bases and J 2 bases; bases outside gene matches: 7. The chain's CDR3 is CASSLGRDRKNYGYTF. The DNA for the CDR3 is TGCGCCAGCAGCTTGGGCAGGGACAGAAAAAACTATGGCTACACCTTC.

V and J are TRBV4-3 and TRBJ1-6; no clear D. V was pared by 1 base and J by 9 bases, with 7 bases between. Looked up from germline, CDR1 is LGHNA and CDR2 is YSLEER. This CDR3 has 13 amino acids. The chain's CDR3 is CASSQGITSPLHF. The CDR3 region has the DNA TGCGCCAGCAGCCAAGGGATTACTTCACCCCTCCACTTT.

The chain recombines TRBV10-3 with TRBJ2-4, with TRBD1 as a possible D gene (6 bases). V was shortened by 6 bases and J by 13 bases, with 19 bases between the two germline ends. Germline V gives CDR1 ENHRY, CDR2 SYGVKD. This CDR3 has 13 residues. The CDR3 spells CAIRDSFQEAQYF. CDR3 coding DNA: TGTGCCATCAGGGACAGCTTCCAAGAGGCCCAGTACTTC.

For this clonotype: A read error may produce the germline difference seen at one junction end. This chain uses TRBV5-1 with TRBJ2-5; D gene ambiguous. CDR1 is SGHRS, CDR2 YFSETQ, per germline. The CDR3 is 16 amino acids. The CDR3 DNA sequence: TGCGCCAGTAGCTTGGCGCCGTCAACCGGCCAAGAGACCCAGTACTTC. This codes for CASSLAPSTGQETQYF.

In this sample, this clonotype turned up a few times. The chain is built from TRBV28 and TRBJ2-3; TRBD2 matches 7 bases. Unmatched junction bases numbered 17, after V lost 10 bases and J lost 7 bases. The CDR3 is 15 amino acids. Germline lookup yields CDR1 MDHEN and CDR2 SYDVKM. DNA for the CDR3: TGTGCCACCTATCGGGCGGGGGACGCCTTGAATACGCAGTATTTT. This encodes CATYRAGDALNTQYF.

The V gene is TRBV5-6, the J gene TRBJ2-7, with a weak D call TRBD2 (5 bases). Gene TRBJ2-5 matches the end of the DNA better, so the J call may be wrong. CDR1 is SGHDT and CDR2 is YYEEEE in the germline V gene. This CDR3 is built from 15 residues. The CDR3 DNA reads TGTGCCAGCAGCTGGTGGAGCGGCAGGAGGGAGACCCAGTACTTC. It yields the protein CASSWWSGRRETQYF.

This clonotype came up once. A much larger clone lies a single base off, so this may be a read error. J is TRBJ2-3 and V is TRBV9; perhaps TRBD2 as D (6 bases). CDR3 length: 17 amino acids. The germline CDR1 and CDR2 sequences are SGDLS and YYNGEE. The CDR3 loop reads CAGSVGGAGPSTDTQYF. The CDR3 DNA is TGTGCCGGCAGCGTAGGAGGAGCGGGCCCTAGCACAGATACGCAGTATTTT.

J is TRBJ1-2 and V is TRBV6-5, with 7 bases fitting TRBD1. The CDR3 spans 16 residues. V lost 0 bases, J lost 8 bases, and 12 bases stayed unmatched. Germline-derived CDR1 and CDR2 are MNHEY and SVGAGI. CDR3 coding DNA: TGTGCCAGCAGTTACTCGAGTGACAGGGTTTGGCGGGGCTACACCTTC. Encoded protein: CASSYSSDRVWRGYTF.

The V call is TRBV7-2, the J call TRBJ2-2, with 11 bases that match TRBD2. This CDR3 is built from 16 residues. The V gene's germline CDR1 is SGHTA and CDR2 FQGNSA. V lost 5 bases to trimming and J lost 5 bases; unmatched junction nucleotides: 7. The CDR3 loop reads CASSQLAGVKTGELFF. The DNA for the CDR3 is TGTGCCAGCAGCCAACTAGCGGGAGTCAAGACCGGGGAGCTGTTTTTT.

The chain has TRBV9 and TRBJ2-7; the D gene is possibly TRBD2 (5 bases). Trimming cost V 0 bases and J 2 bases, with 9 bases left between them. The CDR3 is 14 amino acids. Germline V gives CDR1 SGDLS, CDR2 YYNGEE. CDR3 nucleotide sequence: TGTGCCAGCAGCGTAGATGCCGGGACCTACGAGCAGTACTTC. Translated: CASSVDAGTYEQYF.

The chain is built from TRBV24-1 and TRBJ2-6; a possible D gene is TRBD2 (7 bases). CDR3 length: 18 residues. Germline V gene sequence: CDR1 KGHDR, CDR2 SFDVKD. Trimming removed 5 bases at V and 0 bases at J, with 16 bases between. DNA for the CDR3: TGTGCCACCAGTGTCACGGCAGGGGACTACTCTGGGGCCAACGTCCTGACTTTC. It is translated as CATSVTAGDYSGANVLTF.

This clonotype showed up just a few times. The rearrangement uses TRBV20-1 and TRBJ2-5; D unresolved. This CDR3 has 14 residues. V dropped 3 bases and J dropped 4 bases, with 15 bases sitting between them. Germline V gene sequence: CDR1 DFQATT, CDR2 SNEGSKA (reference sequence). Here the CDR3 reads CSASRVEGLETQYF. For the CDR3, the DNA is TGCAGTGCTAGTCGGGTCGAAGGGTTAGAGACCCAGTACTTC.

This clonotype came up a few times. The chain uses TRBV20-1 and TRBJ2-1; D is possibly TRBD1 (5 bases). Per germline, CDR1 DFQATT and CDR2 SNEGSKA (reference sequence). This CDR3 comprises 14 residues. Trimming pared 5 bases from V and 4 bases from J, leaving 15 bases between. CDR3 sequence reads: CSARTGEFYNEQFF. As DNA, the CDR3 is TGCAGTGCTCGTACAGGAGAGTTTTACAATGAGCAGTTCTTC.

This rearrangement joins TRBV20-1 to TRBJ1-1; a weak D match, TRBD1 (6 bases). CDR1 is DFQATT and CDR2 is SNEGSKA in the germline V gene (reference sequence). The CDR3 extends over 14 amino acids. The V end was cut by 0 bases, the J end by 4 bases, with 12 bases between. As DNA, the CDR3 is TGCAGTGCTAGAGACAGGGGTAGGGGCACTGAAGCTTTCTTT. Translated, it gives CSARDRGRGTEAFF.

The chain carries TRBV5-1 and TRBJ2-6; D is unclear. Germline V gives CDR1 SGHRS, CDR2 YFSETQ. The CDR3 contains 15 residues. Trimming removed 1 base at V and 4 bases at J, with 9 bases between. The CDR3 nucleotides are TGCGCCAGCAGCTTGCAGAAGACCGGGGCCAACGTCCTGACTTTC. Translating gives CASSLQKTGANVLTF. The variable domain in full, with the rest retrieved from reference TRBV5-1 and TRBJ2-6, is KAGVTQTPRYLIKTRGQQVTLSCSPISGHRSVSWYQQTPGQGLQFLFEYFSETQRNKGNFPGRFSGRQFSNSRSEMNVSTLELGDSALYLCASSLQKTGANVLTFGAGSRLTVL.